This TCR beta chain was observed in a study of control samples from healthy donors and cancer patients (dated by TCRdb to the early 2020s). The library was produced with the immunoSEQ multiplex PCR assay. TCRdb limited this immuneACCESS table to in-frame rearrangements with V and J called. A share of clones is missing; checked studies link under half to unresolved V genes, and the rest is unexplained. The table for this sample lists under 450,000 clones; around 90% of them were counted only once. The top ten clones comprise more than 6% of the sample. The CDR3 spans 13 residues, from the cysteine through the phenylalanine. Of the read, only the CDR3 DNA is kept; its 39 bases are in frame from base 1. V loses 5 bases, J loses 0 bases, and the germline ends lie 7 bases apart. The germline V gene (reference sequence) provides CDR1 GTSNPN and CDR2 SVGIG. Turning to this clone: It lacks a known antigen. Base quality data are lacking; no much larger clone is found one base away.

The sequence joins TRBV30 to TRBJ2-2; too little of a D gene remains to name it. This TCR came from a man in his forties with head and neck cancer. Specimen: PBMCs. The DNA sequence is TGTGCCTGGGGACGGACGAACACCGGGGAGCTGTTTTTT. Its product reads: CAWGRTNTGELFF.